This is a list of T cell receptor beta chains from one sample in a study of blood T cell repertoires in COVID-19. Repertoires were generated with immunoSEQ multiplex PCR, while TCRdb's copy carries only in-frame clones and drops some. Altogether more than 350,000 clones are present, more than 80% being singletons, with the ten largest covering around 3%. Sequences were obtained from peripheral blood. These receptors were obtained from a woman aged 25 to 45 with COVID-19, enrolled during active disease. The CDR3 runs from the conserved cysteine through the conserved F or W. Each record gives: J gene, V gene, CDR3 protein.

>TRBJ2-7|TRBV28
CASSSRLAGAYEQYF
>TRBJ1-2|TRBV19
CASKRTGNYGYTF
>TRBJ1-1|TRBV7-9
CASSLLQQGKTEAFF
>TRBJ2-4|TRBV6-9
CASRLAGLAKNIQYF
>TRBJ1-1|TRBV10-1
CASSEGWGGEAFF
>TRBJ1-1|TRBV19
CASSSPLPGQEDTEAFF
>TRBJ1-1|TRBV4-3
CASRIQENTEAFF
>TRBJ2-1|TRBV5-4
CASSSSVAGASGGPTNEQFF
>TRBJ2-7|TRBV12-3/TRBV12-4
CASKDRGPEQYF
>TRBJ1-5|TRBV10-3
CAISDRGHEQPQHF
>TRBJ2-2|TRBV9
CASSRGGQGSGELFF
>TRBJ1-4|TRBV5-1
CASSAPGREKLFF
>TRBJ1-5|TRBV2
CASTGHSGDSNQPQHF
>TRBJ2-5|TRBV29-1
CSAGDWGEETQYF
>TRBJ1-2|TRBV7-2
CASSSQGIRGYTF
>TRBJ2-2|TRBV7-2
CASSSHTGRAGGELFF
>TRBJ1-2|TRBV24-1
CATSESEETGLSGGYTF
>TRBJ2-4|TRBV4-3
CASSQGGLARPKNIQYF
>TRBJ1-4|TRBV25-1
CASSDPGTENEKLFF
>TRBJ2-5|TRBV9
CASSGGLLQETQYF
>TRBJ2-1|TRBV2
CASIEDQYNEQFF
>TRBJ1-5|TRBV28
CASSPLQGRSQHF
>TRBJ2-1|TRBV6-2/TRBV6-3
CASSLGLDREQFF
>TRBJ2-2|TRBV9
CASSAPWAGALFF
>TRBJ1-1|TRBV6-2/TRBV6-3
CASSYSGRGRNTEAFF
>TRBJ2-2|TRBV2
CASSAGTGWYTGELFF
>TRBJ1-2|TRBV7-9
CASSITTGQDGGYTF